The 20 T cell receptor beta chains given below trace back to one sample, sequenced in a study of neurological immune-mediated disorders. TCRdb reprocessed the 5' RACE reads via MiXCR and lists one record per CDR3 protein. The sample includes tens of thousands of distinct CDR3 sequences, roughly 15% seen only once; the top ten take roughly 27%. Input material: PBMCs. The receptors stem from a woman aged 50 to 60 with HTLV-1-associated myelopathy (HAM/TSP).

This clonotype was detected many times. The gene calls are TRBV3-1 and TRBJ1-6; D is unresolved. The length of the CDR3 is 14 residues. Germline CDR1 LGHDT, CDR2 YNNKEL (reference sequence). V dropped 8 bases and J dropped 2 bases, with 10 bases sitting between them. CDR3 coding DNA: TGTGCCAGCTCTAGCCCGGCCTATAATTCACCCCTCCACTTT. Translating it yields CASSSPAYNSPLHF.

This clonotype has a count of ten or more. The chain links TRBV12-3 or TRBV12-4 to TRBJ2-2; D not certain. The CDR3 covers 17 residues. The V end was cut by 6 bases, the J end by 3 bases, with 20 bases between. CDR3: CASSPELDPTYTGELFF. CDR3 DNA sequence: TGTGCCAGCAGCCCTGAACTGGATCCGACTTACACCGGGGAGCTGTTTTTT.

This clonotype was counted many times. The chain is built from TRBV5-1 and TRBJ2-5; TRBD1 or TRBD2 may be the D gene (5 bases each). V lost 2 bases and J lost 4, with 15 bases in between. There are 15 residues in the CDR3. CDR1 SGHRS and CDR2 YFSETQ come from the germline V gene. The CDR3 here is CASSFGLGVGETQYF. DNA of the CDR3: TGCGCCAGCAGCTTCGGACTGGGGGTGGGAGAGACCCAGTACTTC. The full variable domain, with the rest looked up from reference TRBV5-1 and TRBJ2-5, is KAGVTQTPRYLIKTRGQQVTLSCSPISGHRSVSWYQQTPGQGLQFLFEYFSETQRNKGNFPGRFSGRQFSNSRSEMNVSTLELGDSALYLCASSFGLGVGETQYFGPGTRLLVL.

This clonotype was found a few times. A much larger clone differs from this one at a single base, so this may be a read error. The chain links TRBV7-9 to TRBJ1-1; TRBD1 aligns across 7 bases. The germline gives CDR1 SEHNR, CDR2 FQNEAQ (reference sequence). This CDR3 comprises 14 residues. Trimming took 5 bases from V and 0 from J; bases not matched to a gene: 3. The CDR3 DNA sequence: TGTGCCAGCAGCGAGGGACAGATGAACACTGAAGCTTTCTTT. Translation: CASSEGQMNTEAFF.

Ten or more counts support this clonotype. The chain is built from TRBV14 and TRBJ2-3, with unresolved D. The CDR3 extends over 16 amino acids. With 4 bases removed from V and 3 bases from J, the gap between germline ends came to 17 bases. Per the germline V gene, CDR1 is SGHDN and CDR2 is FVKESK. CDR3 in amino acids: CASSPLSADPTDTQYF. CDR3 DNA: TGTGCCAGCAGCCCGTTGTCGGCAGACCCTACAGATACGCAGTATTTT.

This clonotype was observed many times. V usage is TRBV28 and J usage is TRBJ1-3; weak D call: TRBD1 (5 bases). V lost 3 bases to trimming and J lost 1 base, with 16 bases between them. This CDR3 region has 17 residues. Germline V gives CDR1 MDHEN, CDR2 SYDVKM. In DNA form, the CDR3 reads TGTGCCAGCAGTTTCACAGGCAACTCACATTCTGGAAACACCATATATTTT. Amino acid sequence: CASSFTGNSHSGNTIYF.

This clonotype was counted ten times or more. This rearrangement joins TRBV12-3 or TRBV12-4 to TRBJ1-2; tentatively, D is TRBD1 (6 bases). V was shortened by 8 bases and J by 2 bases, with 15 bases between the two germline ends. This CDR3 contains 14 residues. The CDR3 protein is CASQPGQVNYGYTF. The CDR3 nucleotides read TGTGCCAGCCAACCGGGACAAGTAAACTATGGCTACACCTTC.

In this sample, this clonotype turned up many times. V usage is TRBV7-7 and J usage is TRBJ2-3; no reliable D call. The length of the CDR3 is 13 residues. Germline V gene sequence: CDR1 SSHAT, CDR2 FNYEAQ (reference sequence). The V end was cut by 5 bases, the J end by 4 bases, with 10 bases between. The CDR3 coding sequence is TGTGCCAGCAGCATAGACCGGGCAGATACGCAGTATTTT. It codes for CASSIDRADTQYF.

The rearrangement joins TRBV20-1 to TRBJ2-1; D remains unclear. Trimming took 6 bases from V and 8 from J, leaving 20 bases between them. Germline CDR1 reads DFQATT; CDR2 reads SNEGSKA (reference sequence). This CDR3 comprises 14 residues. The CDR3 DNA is TGCAGTGCGACCATAGCTCCGCGGTTCGATGAGCAGTTCTTC. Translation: CSATIAPRFDEQFF.

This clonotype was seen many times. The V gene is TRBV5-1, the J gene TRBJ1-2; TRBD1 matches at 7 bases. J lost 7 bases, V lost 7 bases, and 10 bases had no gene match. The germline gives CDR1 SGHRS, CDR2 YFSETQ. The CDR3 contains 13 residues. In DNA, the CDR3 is TGCGCCAGCGCACCCGAGGGGGCGGTTGGCTACACCTTC. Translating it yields CASAPEGAVGYTF. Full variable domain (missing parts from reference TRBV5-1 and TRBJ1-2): KAGVTQTPRYLIKTRGQQVTLSCSPISGHRSVSWYQQTPGQGLQFLFEYFSETQRNKGNFPGRFSGRQFSNSRSEMNVSTLELGDSALYLCASAPEGAVGYTFGSGTRLTVV.

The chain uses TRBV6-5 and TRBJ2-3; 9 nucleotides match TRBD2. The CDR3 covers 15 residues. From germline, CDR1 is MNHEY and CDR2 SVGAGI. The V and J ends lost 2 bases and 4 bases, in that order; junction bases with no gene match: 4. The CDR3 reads CASSYGGGAADTQYF. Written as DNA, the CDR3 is TGTGCCAGCAGTTACGGCGGGGGGGCTGCAGATACGCAGTATTTT.

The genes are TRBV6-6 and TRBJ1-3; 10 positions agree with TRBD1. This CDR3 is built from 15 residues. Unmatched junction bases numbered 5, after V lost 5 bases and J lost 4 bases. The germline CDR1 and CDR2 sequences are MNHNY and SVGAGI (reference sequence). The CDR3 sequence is CASSKWTGGGNTIYF. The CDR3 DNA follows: TGTGCCAGCAGTAAATGGACAGGGGGAGGAAACACCATATATTTT.

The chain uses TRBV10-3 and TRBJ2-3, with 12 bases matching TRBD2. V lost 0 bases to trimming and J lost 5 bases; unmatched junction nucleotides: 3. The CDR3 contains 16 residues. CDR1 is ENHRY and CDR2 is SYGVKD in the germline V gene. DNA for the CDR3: TGTGCCATCAGTGAGTCGACTAGCGGGAGCCGAGATACGCAGTATTTT. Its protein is CAISESTSGSRDTQYF.

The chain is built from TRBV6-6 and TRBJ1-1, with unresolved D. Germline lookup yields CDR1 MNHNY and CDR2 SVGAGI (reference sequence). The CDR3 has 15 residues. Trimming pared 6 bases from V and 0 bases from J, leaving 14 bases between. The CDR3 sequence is CASRRRPAMNTEAFF. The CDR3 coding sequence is TGTGCCAGCAGACGCCGACCTGCCATGAACACTGAAGCTTTCTTT.

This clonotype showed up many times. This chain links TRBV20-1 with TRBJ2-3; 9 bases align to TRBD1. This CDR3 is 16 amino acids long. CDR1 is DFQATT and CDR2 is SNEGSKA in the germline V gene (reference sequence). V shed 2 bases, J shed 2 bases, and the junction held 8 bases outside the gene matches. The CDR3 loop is CSARSVGTGYTDTQYF. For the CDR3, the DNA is TGCAGTGCTAGAAGTGTAGGGACAGGGTACACAGATACGCAGTATTTT.

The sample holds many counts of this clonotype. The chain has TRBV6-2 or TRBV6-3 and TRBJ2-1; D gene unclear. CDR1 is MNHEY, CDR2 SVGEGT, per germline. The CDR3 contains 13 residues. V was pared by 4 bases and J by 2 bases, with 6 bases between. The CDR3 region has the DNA TGTGCCAGCAGTTCGTTAACCTACAATGAGCAGTTCTTC. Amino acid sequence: CASSSLTYNEQFF.

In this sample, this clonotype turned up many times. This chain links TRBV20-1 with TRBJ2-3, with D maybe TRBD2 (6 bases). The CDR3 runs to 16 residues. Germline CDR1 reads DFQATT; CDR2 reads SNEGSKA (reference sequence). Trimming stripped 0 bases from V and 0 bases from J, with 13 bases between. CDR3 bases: TGCAGTGCTAGAGATCGTGGAGGGTTGAGCACAGATACGCAGTATTTT. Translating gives CSARDRGGLSTDTQYF.

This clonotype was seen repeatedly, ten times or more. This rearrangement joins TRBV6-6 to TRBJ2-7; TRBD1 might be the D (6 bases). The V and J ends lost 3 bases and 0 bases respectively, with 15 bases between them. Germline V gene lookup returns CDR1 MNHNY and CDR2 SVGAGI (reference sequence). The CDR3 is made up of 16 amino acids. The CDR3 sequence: CASSYGVGTSSYEQYV. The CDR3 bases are TGTGCCAGCAGTTATGGAGTCGGGACAAGCTCCTACGAGCAGTACGTC.

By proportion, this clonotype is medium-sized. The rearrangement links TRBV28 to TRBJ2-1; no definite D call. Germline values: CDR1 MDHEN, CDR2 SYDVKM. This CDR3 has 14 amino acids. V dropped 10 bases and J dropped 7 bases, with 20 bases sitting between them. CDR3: CATKTAERRNEQFF. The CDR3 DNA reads TGTGCCACAAAAACAGCCGAGAGAAGGAATGAGCAGTTCTTC.

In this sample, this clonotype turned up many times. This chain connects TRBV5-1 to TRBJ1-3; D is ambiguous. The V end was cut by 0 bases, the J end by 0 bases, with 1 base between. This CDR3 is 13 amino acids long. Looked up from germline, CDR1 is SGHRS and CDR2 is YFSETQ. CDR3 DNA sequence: TGCGCCAGCAGCTTGGGCTCTGGAAACACCATATATTTT. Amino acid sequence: CASSLGSGNTIYF.